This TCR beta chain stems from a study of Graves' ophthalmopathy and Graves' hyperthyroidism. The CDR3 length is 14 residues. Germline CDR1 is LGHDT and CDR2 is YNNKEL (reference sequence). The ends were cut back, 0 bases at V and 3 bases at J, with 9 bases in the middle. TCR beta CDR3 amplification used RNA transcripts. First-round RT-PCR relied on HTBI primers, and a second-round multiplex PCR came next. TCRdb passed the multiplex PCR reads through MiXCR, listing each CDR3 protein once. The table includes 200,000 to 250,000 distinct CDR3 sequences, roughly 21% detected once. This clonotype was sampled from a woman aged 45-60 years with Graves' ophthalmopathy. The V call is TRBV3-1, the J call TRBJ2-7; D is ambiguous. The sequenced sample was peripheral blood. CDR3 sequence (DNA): TGTGCCAGCAGCCAAGAGGAGAGAGGCTACGAGCAGTACTTC. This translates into CASSQEERGYEQYF.